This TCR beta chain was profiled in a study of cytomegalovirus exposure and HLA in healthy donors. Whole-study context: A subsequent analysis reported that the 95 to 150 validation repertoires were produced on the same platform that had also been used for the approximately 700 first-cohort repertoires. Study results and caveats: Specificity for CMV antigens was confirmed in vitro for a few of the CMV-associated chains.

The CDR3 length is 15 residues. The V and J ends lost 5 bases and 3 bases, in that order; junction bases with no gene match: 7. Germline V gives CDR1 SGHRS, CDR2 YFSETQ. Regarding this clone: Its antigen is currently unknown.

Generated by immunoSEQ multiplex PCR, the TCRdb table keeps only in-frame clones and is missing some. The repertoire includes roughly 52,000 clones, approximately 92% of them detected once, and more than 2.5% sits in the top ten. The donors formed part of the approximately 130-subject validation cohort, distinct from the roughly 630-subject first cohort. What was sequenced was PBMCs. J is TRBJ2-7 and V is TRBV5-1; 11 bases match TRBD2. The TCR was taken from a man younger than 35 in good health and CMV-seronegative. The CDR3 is CASRLAGTSGYEQYF. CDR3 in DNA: TGCGCCAGCAGACTGGCTGGGACTAGCGGCTACGAGCAGTACTTC.